Each of the 26 T cell receptor beta chains below was sequenced from the same sample in a study of T cell responses to AZD1222 COVID-19 vaccine. Profiled with immunoSEQ multiplex PCR; TCRdb holds only in-frame clones, not every one. There are about 78,000 clones in the sample; roughly nine tenths occur only once, and around 3.4% lies in the top ten. The source material was peripheral blood, sampled 28 days after the second AZD1222 dose. Receptor source: an adult who received the AZD1222 COVID-19 vaccine.

The gene calls are TRBV6-2 or TRBV6-3 and TRBJ1-1; D ambiguous. This CDR3 is built from 17 residues. The germline V gene has CDR1 MNHEY and CDR2 SVGEGT. Trimming took off 0 bases at V and 0 bases at J, with 14 bases between the two ends. CDR3 loop: CASSYSLLTKLNTEAFF. In DNA, the CDR3 is TGTGCCAGCAGTTACTCACTTCTGACAAAACTGAACACTGAAGCTTTCTTT.

The rearrangement uses TRBV6-6 and TRBJ2-1, with TRBD2 identical over 12 bases. The V gene's germline CDR1 is MNHNY and CDR2 SVGAGI (reference sequence). J was trimmed by 12 bases and V by 5 bases; bases with no gene match: 17. The CDR3 has 17 residues. CDR3 nucleotides: TGTGCCAGCAGTCCTAAAGGGACAGCTAGCGGGAGGGCCTCGCAGTTCTTC. It codes for CASSPKGTASGRASQFF.

The gene calls are TRBV5-1 and TRBJ1-3; TRBD1 matches 7 bases. Germline trimming cut 3 bases from V and 0 bases from J; bases unmatched to any gene: 0. Germline values: CDR1 SGHRS, CDR2 YFSETQ. CDR3 length: 14 residues. The CDR3 nucleotides read TGCGCCAGCAGCTGGGACAGCTCTGGAAACACCATATATTTT. Protein sequence: CASSWDSSGNTIYF.

The chain employs TRBV5-1 and TRBJ2-3, with unresolved D. Trimming stripped 3 bases from V and 0 bases from J, with 5 bases between. CDR3 length equals 13 residues. The V gene's germline CDR1 is SGHRS and CDR2 YFSETQ. Written as DNA, the CDR3 is TGCGCCAGCAGCTCAGTTAGCACAGATACGCAGTATTTT. Translated, it gives CASSSVSTDTQYF.

J is TRBJ1-5 and V is TRBV10-3; no clear D. Looked up from germline, CDR1 is ENHRY and CDR2 is SYGVKD. CDR3 length: 13 amino acids. V shed 7 bases and J shed 0 bases, with 7 bases lying between them. Here the CDR3 DNA reads TGTGCCATCAACGGAGCTAGCAATCAGCCCCAGCATTTT. Its translation: CAINGASNQPQHF.

CDR3 DNA: TGTGCCAGCAGCCCAGGGGAGGATACGCAGTATTTT. It translates to CASSPGEDTQYF. J is TRBJ2-3 and V is TRBV9; perhaps TRBD1 as D (6 bases). The V and J ends lost 4 bases and 6 bases respectively, with 9 bases between them. The CDR3 covers 12 residues. Germline lookup yields CDR1 SGDLS and CDR2 YYNGEE.

This clone has only one observation. CDR3 in amino acids: CASSGTGSTDTQYF. CDR3 in DNA: TGTGCCAGCAGCGGGACAGGTAGTACAGATACGCAGTATTTT. V is TRBV7-3 and J is TRBJ2-3, with 8 positions matching TRBD1. Germline lookup yields CDR1 SGHTA and CDR2 FQGTGA. The CDR3 extends over 14 amino acids. Unmatched junction bases numbered 4, after V lost 5 bases and J lost 3 bases.

This chain links TRBV4-3 with TRBJ2-3, with TRBD2 identical over 7 bases. Germline CDR1 and CDR2: LGHNA and YSLEER. The CDR3 is 15 residues long. With 4 bases clipped from V and 2 bases from J, the junction kept 6 bases outside the gene matches. In nucleotides, the CDR3 is TGCGCCAGCAGCCCCAGGGAGGGTTTCACAGATACGCAGTATTTT. Residues: CASSPREGFTDTQYF.

The chain is built from TRBV10-3 and TRBJ1-1, with D possibly TRBD1 on 6 matching bases. Germline lookup yields CDR1 ENHRY and CDR2 SYGVKD. The CDR3 loop spans 13 amino acids. V was shortened by 4 bases and J by 4 bases, with 10 bases between the two germline ends. CDR3 protein: CAISAGGITEAFF. The CDR3 DNA follows: TGTGCCATCAGTGCCGGGGGCATCACTGAAGCTTTCTTT.

The V and J genes are TRBV5-4 and TRBJ1-2, with 9 bases matching TRBD1. The CDR3 length is 14 residues. Trimming cost V 1 base and J 11 bases; bases outside gene matches: 9. Germline loops: CDR1 SGHNT, CDR2 YYREEE (reference sequence). The DNA for the CDR3 is TGTGCCAGCAGCTTGCCCGGACAGGGGTTTGCTTACACCTTC. Translation gives CASSLPGQGFAYTF.

This chain uses TRBV10-3 with TRBJ2-7, with 8 bases fitting TRBD1. CDR1 and CDR2 (germline): ENHRY, SYGVKD. CDR3 length: 15 residues. The V and J ends lost 2 bases and 0 bases, in that order; junction bases with no gene match: 3. CDR3 sequence: CAISEQQGGSYEQYF. In DNA, the CDR3 is TGTGCCATCAGTGAGCAACAGGGGGGCTCCTACGAGCAGTACTTC.

This clone was observed a single time. This chain joins TRBV2 and TRBJ1-1, with D unclear. The CDR3 is 14 residues long. The germline CDR1 and CDR2 sequences are SNHLY and FYNNEI. Between the trimmed V and J ends, which lost 0 bases and 1 base, there was a span of 6 bases. Here the CDR3 reads CASSEALENTEAFF. The CDR3 DNA reads TGTGCCAGCAGTGAAGCGCTGGAGAACACTGAAGCTTTCTTT.

The rearrangement joins TRBV2 to TRBJ1-4; 7 bases line up with TRBD1. J lost 7 bases, V lost 6 bases, and 8 bases had no gene match. CDR1 is SNHLY, CDR2 FYNNEI, per germline. The CDR3 length is 14 residues. CDR3 region: CASRLNRGSEKLFF. The DNA of the CDR3 is TGTGCCAGCAGGTTGAACAGGGGATCTGAAAAACTGTTTTTT.

J is TRBJ2-1 and V is TRBV7-8; D is tentatively TRBD1 or TRBD2 (5 bases each). V was clipped by 1 base and J by 8 bases, with 12 bases between them. The CDR3 spans 14 residues. Per the germline V gene, CDR1 is SGHVS and CDR2 is FQNEAQ. In nucleotides, the CDR3 is TGTGCCAGCAGCTTAGAGGTGGGGGTTGATGAGCAGTTCTTC. The encoded protein is CASSLEVGVDEQFF.

V gene TRBV7-9 combines with J gene TRBJ1-5; perhaps TRBD1 as D (5 bases). CDR1 SEHNR and CDR2 FQNEAQ come from the germline V gene (reference sequence). The CDR3 runs 18 residues. Trimming shortened V by 1 base and J by 0 bases, and 16 bases separated the two germline ends. The CDR3 loop is CASSLGKAGGNSNQPQHF. The DNA for the CDR3 is TGTGCCAGCAGCTTAGGAAAAGCCGGGGGTAATAGCAATCAGCCCCAGCATTTT.

The CDR3 coding sequence is TGTGCCACAACAGGGTACCCCTACAATGAGCAGTTCTTC. Translating gives CATTGYPYNEQFF. The chain uses TRBV11-3 and TRBJ2-1; weak D call: TRBD1 (6 bases). Germline CDR1 reads SGHNT; CDR2 reads YENEEA. V was shortened by 10 bases and J by 2 bases, with 12 bases between the two germline ends. The CDR3 extends over 13 amino acids.

The V call is TRBV15, the J call TRBJ2-5; 7 bases are shared with TRBD1. Losses at the gene ends were 3 bases for V and 3 bases for J; bases not matched to a gene: 10. Germline V gene data show CDR1 as LNHNV and CDR2 as YYDKDF (reference sequence). This CDR3 has 16 residues. The CDR3 bases are TGTGCCACCAGCAGTGGGGACAGCGGTTCAAAAGAGACCCAGTACTTC. Translation: CATSSGDSGSKETQYF.

The chain employs TRBV18 and TRBJ1-1; D unclear. Deletions cut 1 base from V and 1 base from J, with 4 bases between. The CDR3 has 13 residues. From germline, CDR1 is KGHSH and CDR2 LQKENI. The CDR3 DNA is TGTGCCAGCTCACCACAGGAGAACACTGAAGCTTTCTTT. It codes for CASSPQENTEAFF.

V gene TRBV5-5 combines with J gene TRBJ1-5; 7 positions match TRBD1. This CDR3 region has 14 residues. V shed 4 bases, J shed 8 bases, and the junction held 9 bases outside the gene matches. CDR1 and CDR2 (germline): SGHKS, YYEKEE (reference sequence). The CDR3 protein is CASSPVRGQEPQHF. CDR3 bases: TGTGCCAGCAGCCCCGTGAGGGGGCAGGAGCCCCAGCATTTT.

The V and J genes are TRBV3-1 (or the pseudogene TRBV3-2) and TRBJ2-7, with 10 bases matching TRBD1. The CDR3 is 15 residues long. Germline CDR1 LGHDT, CDR2 YNNKEL (reference sequence). The junction had 6 bases not matched to a gene; V was cut back by 5 bases and J by 2 bases. As DNA, the CDR3 is TGTGCCAGCAGCGCCCGGGACAGGGGCCCCTACGAGCAGTACTTC. As protein: CASSARDRGPYEQYF.

This rearrangement joins TRBV5-8 to TRBJ1-1; D not resolved. The germline gives CDR1 SGHTS, CDR2 YDEGEE. The CDR3 consists of 10 residues. The ends were cut back, 9 bases at V and 5 bases at J, with 8 bases in the middle. The CDR3 DNA is TGTGCCATCCCCCTGACTGAAGCTTTCTTT. Its protein is CAIPLTEAFF. Complete variable domain (other parts from reference TRBV5-8 and TRBJ1-1): EAGVTQSPTHLIKTRGQQATLRCSPISGHTSVYWYQQALGLGLQFLLWYDEGEERNRGNFPPRFSGRQFPNYSSELNVNALELEDSALYLCAIPLTEAFFGQGTRLTVV.

The CDR3 is CASSLVPGQGNTIYF. The DNA of the CDR3 is TGCGCCAGCAGCTTGGTTCCAGGACAGGGAAACACCATATATTTT. The chain is built from TRBV5-1 and TRBJ1-3, with a tentative D call TRBD1 (6 bases). The CDR3 is 15 residues long. CDR1 and CDR2 from the germline V gene are SGHRS and YFSETQ. Trimming took off 0 bases at V and 4 bases at J, with 11 bases between the two ends. Full variable domain (rest looked up from reference TRBV5-1 and TRBJ1-3): KAGVTQTPRYLIKTRGQQVTLSCSPISGHRSVSWYQQTPGQGLQFLFEYFSETQRNKGNFPGRFSGRQFSNSRSEMNVSTLELGDSALYLCASSLVPGQGNTIYFGEGSWLTVV.

CDR3 bases: TGCAGTGCTAGAGAGGGGAGTCGGGCTTTCTTT. It yields the protein CSAREGSRAFF. The chain carries TRBV20-1 and TRBJ1-1; no clear D gene. V lost 0 bases and J lost 11, with 10 bases in between. Germline values: CDR1 DFQATT, CDR2 SNEGSKA (reference sequence). CDR3 length equals 11 residues.

The rearrangement uses TRBV4-1 and TRBJ2-3; 8 bases agree with TRBD1. This CDR3 has 15 residues. The germline V gene encodes CDR1 MGHRA and CDR2 YSYEKL. The V gene end was trimmed by 3 bases and the J gene end by 3 bases; junction bases not matched to a gene: 5. DNA of the CDR3: TGCGCCAGCAGCCAGCACGGGACAGGTACAGATACGCAGTATTTT. Protein sequence: CASSQHGTGTDTQYF.

This chain links TRBV5-6 with TRBJ2-3, with D hard to call. V was shortened by 0 bases and J by 0 bases, with 5 bases between the two germline ends. Germline loops: CDR1 SGHDT, CDR2 YYEEEE. The CDR3 length is 14 residues. As DNA, the CDR3 is TGTGCCAGCAGCTTGGGATCTAGCACAGATACGCAGTATTTT. Its protein product is CASSLGSSTDTQYF.

The chain carries TRBV7-9 and TRBJ2-7, with D unresolved. This CDR3 has 13 residues. The V and J ends lost 1 base and 4 bases respectively, with 8 bases between them. Germline CDR1 and CDR2: SEHNR and FQNEAQ (reference sequence). For the CDR3, the DNA is TGTGCCAGCAGCTTAGTGTTAGGGTACGAGCAGTACTTC. Translation: CASSLVLGYEQYF.